A selection of T cell receptor beta chains follows, all from one sample in a study of CD8 T cells in ankylosing spondylitis. MiXCR was run by TCRdb on the 5' RACE reads, yielding one entry per CDR3 protein. The table has about 36,000 distinct CDR3 sequences, 6% seen once; the top ten hold about 12%. Sequenced material: blood, either unsorted or a sorted T cell fraction (not recorded which). The receptor set was obtained from a male donor with ankylosing spondylitis or in good health (not recorded which). CDR3s include the opening cysteine and the closing phenylalanine or tryptophan. D genes are given only for firm matches. Size tells how often a clone was seen (once, few, many) or the class of an expanded clone, and some rows leave it out.

J	D	size	V	CDR3	DNA
TRBJ2-2	-	-	TRBV7-3	CASSLDHNGELFF	TGTGCCAGCAGCTTGGATCACAACGGGGAGCTGTTTTTT
TRBJ1-5	-	many	TRBV3-1	CASSQDSRVSQPQHF	TGTGCCAGCAGCCAAGATTCTAGAGTAAGTCAGCCCCAGCATTTT
TRBJ1-4	TRBD1	many	TRBV14	CASSQVWGTEEKLFF	TGTGCCAGCAGCCAAGTCTGGGGGACAGAGGAAAAACTGTTTTTT
TRBJ2-1	-	large	TRBV6-2/TRBV6-3	CASSNLGLYNEQFF	TGTGCCAGCAGTAACCTAGGACTCTACAATGAGCAGTTCTTC
TRBJ2-1	TRBD1	many	TRBV2	CASTSRQGNTEQFF	TGTGCCAGCACTTCAAGACAGGGGAATACTGAGCAGTTCTTC
TRBJ2-2	-	many	TRBV15	CATSRDLAGASTGELFF	TGTGCCACCAGCAGAGATCTGGCGGGGGCGAGCACCGGGGAGCTGTTTTTT
TRBJ2-5	-	medium-sized	TRBV5-1	CASRDWGRGEETQYF	TGCGCCAGCAGGGATTGGGGTCGGGGCGAGGAGACCCAGTACTTC
TRBJ1-4	-	many	TRBV7-6	CASSLWGPGATNEKLFF	TGTGCCAGCAGCTTATGGGGTCCCGGAGCAACTAATGAAAAACTGTTTTTT
TRBJ1-2	-	many	TRBV20-1	CSGSDTFYGYTF	TGCAGTGGGTCTGACACCTTCTATGGCTACACCTTC
TRBJ1-2	TRBD1	many	TRBV28	CASSPPGTGGGYTF	TGTGCCAGCAGCCCCCCCGGGACAGGAGGTGGCTACACCTTC
TRBJ2-5	-	many	TRBV12-3/TRBV12-4	CASRPDSQETQYF	TGTGCCAGCAGACCCGACAGCCAAGAGACCCAGTACTTC
TRBJ2-3	-	many	TRBV7-2	CASSLGPTDTQYF	TGTGCCAGCAGCTTAGGTCCCACAGATACGCAGTATTTT
TRBJ2-7	-	many	TRBV7-6	CASSLQTDYEQYF	TGTGCCAGCAGCCTACAGACAGACTACGAGCAGTACTTC
TRBJ2-3	TRBD2	many	TRBV7-2	CASSFLGLVTDTQYF	TGTGCCAGCAGCTTTCTGGGACTAGTCACAGATACGCAGTATTTT
TRBJ2-1	TRBD2	many	TRBV28	CATDGSGSKNEQFF	TGTGCCACAGACGGGAGCGGGAGTAAAAATGAGCAGTTCTTC
TRBJ2-1	TRBD1	many	TRBV6-2/TRBV6-3	CASSASGQPTGEQFF	TGTGCCAGCAGTGCTTCGGGACAGCCGACCGGGGAGCAGTTCTTC
TRBJ1-6	-	many	TRBV12-3/TRBV12-4	CASRIGLYNSPLHF	TGTGCCAGCAGAATAGGACTCTACAATTCACCCCTCCACTTT
TRBJ2-4	-	many	TRBV4-2	CASSQDKGFWQGTAQYF	TGTGCCAGCAGCCAAGATAAGGGGTTTTGGCAGGGGACGGCTCAGTACTTC
TRBJ1-4	-	many	TRBV12-3/TRBV12-4	CASSPDRSGEKLFF	TGTGCCAGCAGTCCCGACAGGAGTGGTGAAAAACTGTTTTTT
TRBJ2-7	-	many	TRBV11-2	CASSFLTGTSSYEQYF	TGTGCCAGCAGCTTCTTAACGGGCACCAGCTCCTACGAGCAGTACTTC
TRBJ1-1	TRBD1	many	TRBV3-1	CASSQFSQGRTEAFF	TGTGCCAGCAGCCAATTTTCACAGGGGCGGACTGAAGCTTTCTTT
TRBJ2-5	TRBD2	many	TRBV20-1	CSARDPTSGGAGGETQYF	TGCAGTGCTAGAGATCCGACTAGCGGGGGGGCCGGAGGAGAGACCCAGTACTTC
TRBJ2-5	TRBD1	many	TRBV12-3/TRBV12-4	CASSHWGTGVQETQYF	TGTGCCAGCAGTCATTGGGGGACAGGGGTTCAAGAGACCCAGTACTTC
TRBJ2-7	TRBD2	many	TRBV7-9	CASSPVRPPSGPTYEQYF	TGTGCCAGCAGTCCTGTCCGGCCCCCTAGCGGGCCGACCTACGAGCAGTACTTC
TRBJ1-2	TRBD1	many	TRBV18	CASSPWTGFNYGYTF	TGTGCCAGCTCTCCATGGACAGGCTTTAACTATGGCTACACCTTC
TRBJ2-7	TRBD2	many	TRBV10-2	CASTPGGVNEQYF	TGCGCCAGCACTCCGGGGGGGGTGAACGAGCAGTACTTC
TRBJ2-5	-	many	TRBV6-6	CASTWSQETQYF	TGTGCCAGCACCTGGAGCCAAGAGACCCAGTACTTC
TRBJ2-6	-	many	TRBV24-1	CATSDSSGANVLTF	TGTGCCACCAGTGATTCTTCTGGGGCCAACGTCCTGACTTTC
TRBJ2-1	-	many	TRBV14	CASSQARGREQFF	TGTGCCAGCAGCCAAGCCAGGGGCCGGGAGCAGTTCTTC
TRBJ2-2	-	many	TRBV6-5	CASSYRWANTGELFF	TGTGCCAGCAGTTATAGGTGGGCGAACACCGGGGAGCTGTTTTTT
TRBJ2-3	-	many	TRBV6-7	CASSPFRADTQYF	TGTGCCAGCAGCCCCTTCAGGGCCGATACGCAGTATTTT
TRBJ2-2	TRBD1	many	TRBV23-1	CASSHWRTGGNGELFF	TGCGCCAGCAGTCATTGGCGGACAGGGGGCAACGGGGAGCTGTTTTTT
TRBJ2-3	-	many	TRBV27	CASSFGSHTDTQYF	TGTGCCAGCAGTTTTGGCAGTCACACAGATACGCAGTATTTT
TRBJ2-2	TRBD2	many	TRBV7-9	CASSSLAGTNTGELFF	TGTGCCAGCAGCTCTCTAGCGGGGACCAACACCGGGGAGCTGTTTTTT
TRBJ2-2	-	many	TRBV5-1	CASSPRNREGAGELFF	TGCGCCAGCAGCCCCCGGAACAGGGAAGGGGCCGGGGAGCTGTTTTTT
TRBJ2-3	-	many	TRBV20-1	CSARPGDTQYF	TGCAGTGCTAGACCCGGGGATACGCAGTATTTT
TRBJ2-3	TRBD2	many	TRBV30	CAWSRHPLTSGRANTHTDTQYF	TGTGCCTGGAGTCGCCACCCCCTCACTAGCGGGAGGGCCAATACACACACCGATACGCAGTATTTT
TRBJ1-5	-	many	TRBV28	CASSFVRGSDQPQHF	TGTGCCAGCAGTTTCGTGAGGGGTTCGGACCAGCCCCAGCATTTT
TRBJ1-3	-	many	TRBV27	CASSITGPARPPGNTIYF	TGTGCCAGCAGTATAACAGGGCCGGCTCGACCGCCTGGAAACACCATATATTTT
TRBJ2-5	-	many	TRBV28	CASSSSVGLGSLETQYF	TGTGCCAGCAGCTCCTCGGTTGGTCTAGGAAGTTTGGAGACCCAGTACTTC
TRBJ2-7	-	many	TRBV7-9	CASSLDQLQEQYF	TGTGCCAGCAGCTTAGACCAACTACAGGAGCAGTACTTC
TRBJ2-3	-	many	TRBV5-5	CASSLNPLLTDTQYF	TGTGCCAGCAGCTTGAACCCCCTTCTCACAGATACGCAGTATTTT
TRBJ2-7	TRBD2	many	TRBV4-3	CASSQVIGGGSSYEQYF	TGCGCCAGCAGCCAAGTTATCGGCGGGGGGTCCTCCTACGAGCAGTACTTC
TRBJ2-2	-	many	TRBV5-1	CASSLGQMNTGELFF	TGCGCCAGCAGCTTGGGACAGATGAACACCGGGGAGCTGTTTTTT
TRBJ1-1	TRBD1	many	TRBV25-1	CASSEQGVNTEAFF	TGTGCCAGCAGTGAACAGGGGGTGAACACTGAAGCTTTCTTT
TRBJ2-1	-	many	TRBV20-1	CSATRGSEQFF	TGCAGTGCTACCAGGGGTAGTGAGCAGTTCTTC
TRBJ1-5	TRBD1	many	TRBV7-3	CASSSRDRGSYQPQHF	TGTGCCAGCAGCTCCCGGGACAGGGGATCTTATCAGCCCCAGCATTTT
TRBJ1-5	-	many	TRBV12-3/TRBV12-4	CASRWTAYSNQPQHF	TGTGCCAGCAGATGGACAGCTTATAGCAATCAGCCCCAGCATTTT
TRBJ2-5	-	many	TRBV5-1	CASSLRSETQYF	TGCGCCAGCAGCTTGAGATCAGAGACCCAGTACTTC
TRBJ2-3	-	many	TRBV20-1	CSAGRSTDTQYF	TGCAGTGCCGGGCGGTCCACAGATACGCAGTATTTT
TRBJ1-3	-	few	TRBV15	CATSRDGGVGGNTIYF	TGTGCCACCAGCAGAGATGGGGGAGTTGGTGGAAACACCATATATTTT
TRBJ2-7	TRBD2	many	TRBV24-1	CATRRASGYYEQYF	TGTGCCACCCGGAGGGCTAGCGGATACTACGAGCAGTACTTC
TRBJ2-5	-	many	TRBV5-1	CASSLEGPREETQYF	TGCGCCAGCAGCTTGGAGGGGCCTAGGGAGGAGACCCAGTACTTC
TRBJ2-2	-	many	TRBV7-7	CASSTGNGELFF	TGTGCTAGCAGCACCGGCAACGGGGAGCTGTTTTTT
TRBJ2-1	-	many	TRBV28	CASLREGGPYNEQFF	TGTGCCAGCCTCCGAGAGGGGGGGCCCTACAATGAGCAGTTCTTC
TRBJ1-4	TRBD1	many	TRBV11-2	CASSWGQGTEKLFF	TGTGCCAGCAGCTGGGGACAGGGTACTGAAAAACTGTTTTTT
TRBJ2-1	-	many	TRBV7-9	CASSLGWERSSYNEQFF	TGTGCCAGCAGCTTAGGTTGGGAGAGGAGCTCCTACAATGAGCAGTTCTTC
TRBJ1-5	-	many	TRBV7-2	CASSLNPGGVEPQHF	TGTGCCAGCAGCTTAAACCCGGGGGGTGTGGAGCCCCAGCATTTT
TRBJ2-1	TRBD2	many	TRBV29-1	CSASLAGGLNEQFF	TGCAGCGCATCTCTAGCGGGGGGCCTCAATGAGCAGTTCTTC
TRBJ2-2	-	many	TRBV7-3	CASSQTSSRELFF	TGTGCCAGCAGCCAAACTAGCTCCCGGGAGCTGTTTTTT